The clone carrying this TCR beta chain was found many times. This entry comes from a study of T-cell reconstitution after alpha-beta-depleted transplantation in children. As it was prepared, the TCRbeta library received unique molecular identifiers. In TCRdb, the PCR reads were re-called with MiXCR into one record per CDR3 protein. The data hold more than 200,000 distinct CDR3 sequences, with around 8.9% observed a single time. With V trimmed by 0 bases and J by 4 bases, 10 bases remained unmatched. CDR3 length: 18 residues. Looked up from germline, CDR1 is SGHRS and CDR2 is YFSETQ. The chain is built from TRBV5-1 and TRBJ2-1; 10 bases are a match to TRBD2. Specimen: PBMCs from the stem cell graft donor, collected from the stem cell graft. This receptor was identified in a human donor who donated a stem cell graft to a child with SCID. The CDR3, as DNA: TGCGCCAGCAGCTTGGTCGTGGCTAGCGGGGGAGATTACAATGAGCAGTTCTTC. Translated, it gives CASSLVVASGGDYNEQFF.